This TCR beta chain was identified during a study of T cell repertoires in cytomegalovirus infection. Background on the study: Indicated by public TCR beta signatures were CMV infection and matching HLA type.

TCRdb re-derived calls from the reads in MiXCR, one entry per CDR3 protein. This sample carries fewer than 700,000 distinct CDR3 sequences, 24% of them seen once, and the ten largest clones take 7% to 9%. Study-wide findings and caveats: The study identified carriers of CMV plus the relevant HLA from cumulative public TCR beta family frequency.

The CDR3 is 15 amino acids. Looked up from germline, CDR1 is SGHNT and CDR2 is YENEEA. V lost 5 bases, J lost 5 bases, and 7 bases stayed unmatched. This clonotype has at least ten counts. Its antigen is unidentified. V is TRBV11-3 and J is TRBJ2-2, with 8 positions matching TRBD1. The clonotype originates from a human donor in good health (CMV status not recorded). Some clones in this sample may be carry-over from other donors' samples. The sequenced sample consisted of CD8+ T cells from PBMCs. The CDR3 DNA is TGTGCCAGCAGCCCCCGGACAGGGCTGACCGGGGAGCTGTTTTTT. Translation gives CASSPRTGLTGELFF. The full variable domain, with the rest looked up from reference TRBV11-3 and TRBJ2-2, is EAGVVQSPRYKIIEKKQPVAFWCNPISGHNTLYWYLQNLGQGPELLIRYENEEAVDDSQLPKDRFSAERLKGVDSTLKIQPAELGDSAVYLCASSPRTGLTGELFFGEGSRLTVL.